These 32 T cell receptor beta chains were all obtained from the same sample, sequenced in a study of low-dose radiotherapy and immunotherapy resistance in tumors. The sample's time point: before trial treatment. TRAV and TRBV primers primed cDNA for both TCRalpha and TCRbeta. For amplifying TCRs, the PCR ran for about 22 cycles with Phusion, which was used together with a constant-region primer and the adapter on the V primers. In TCRdb, the reads were re-called with MiXCR into one record per CDR3 protein. The data show 80,000 to 90,000 distinct CDR3 sequences, with 15% to 20% seen just once and less than 3.5% held by the top ten. Sequences were derived from PBMCs, sampled before treatment. Source of these receptors: a male donor with prostate cancer.

This clonotype was counted many times. The J gene is TRBJ2-3, the V gene TRBV19; D gene unclear. Between the trimmed V and J ends, which lost 5 bases and 0 bases, there was a span of 9 bases. The CDR3 is made up of 14 amino acids. Germline CDR1 is LNHDA and CDR2 is SQIVND (reference sequence). CDR3 in DNA: TGTGCCAGTAGTCCCAAGGCTAGCACAGATACGCAGTATTTT. Translated: CASSPKASTDTQYF.

On this clonotype itself: A junction boundary mismatches the germline segment, possibly from a read error. V is TRBV11-2 and J is TRBJ2-1; D is possibly TRBD1 (6 bases). The CDR3 is 16 residues long. Germline V CDR1 and CDR2: SGHAT, FQNNGV. CDR3 DNA: TGTGCCAGCAGCTTGAGTCAGGGGTTCACCTACAATGAGCAGTTCTTT. This codes for CASSLSQGFTYNEQFF. Using reference TRBV11-2 and TRBJ2-1 for the parts outside the CDR3, the full variable domain is EAGVAQSPRYKIIEKRQSVAFWCNPISGHATLYWYQQILGQGPKLLIQFQNNGVVDDSQLPKDRFSAERLKGVDSTLKIQPAKLEDSAVYLCASSLSQGFTYNEQFFGPGTRLTVL.

The V call is TRBV5-6, the J call TRBJ2-7; maybe TRBD1 (6 bases). Trimming shortened V by 2 bases and J by 6 bases, and 9 bases separated the two germline ends. CDR3 length: 12 residues. Germline-derived CDR1 and CDR2 are SGHDT and YYEEEE. The CDR3 loop reads CASSLQGAEQYF. The CDR3 bases are TGTGCCAGCAGCTTACAGGGTGCCGAGCAGTACTTC.

This clonotype came up many times. DNA of the CDR3: TGTGCCAGCAGAGAAGAAGGGGGGGCCGTAGGTGGGACCCAGTACTTC. Its translation is CASREEGGAVGGTQYF. This chain uses TRBV6-8 with TRBJ2-5, with D perhaps matching TRBD2 (7 bases). This CDR3 contains 16 residues. With 6 bases removed from V and 7 bases from J, the gap between germline ends came to 24 bases. Germline V lookup: CDR1 MNHGY, CDR2 SAAAGT.

At least ten counts were recorded for this clonotype. The rearrangement joins TRBV12-3 or TRBV12-4 to TRBJ2-2, with D hard to call. V was clipped by 9 bases and J by 0 bases, with 2 bases between them. The CDR3 consists of 11 residues. CDR3 DNA: TGTGCCAGTGCGAACACCGGGGAGCTGTTTTTT. As protein: CASANTGELFF.

This clonotype occurred many times. CDR3 bases: TGCGCCAGCAGCTTGGGGCTTAGTTCCGCAGATACGCAGTATTTT. This gives the protein CASSLGLSSADTQYF. The chain combines TRBV5-1 with TRBJ2-3; no reliable D call. Germline V gene data show CDR1 as SGHRS and CDR2 as YFSETQ. V was clipped by 0 bases and J by 4 bases, with 12 bases between them. The CDR3 sequence is 15 residues long.

This clonotype was found many times. V gene TRBV5-1 combines with J gene TRBJ1-1, with a tentative D call TRBD1 (5 bases). Trimming removed 4 bases from V and 2 bases from J, with 12 bases in between. The CDR3 has 14 amino acids. Germline assignment: CDR1 SGHRS and CDR2 YFSETQ. The CDR3 is CASSRGGPNTEAFF. CDR3 DNA: TGCGCCAGCAGCCGGGGCGGACCTAACACTGAAGCTTTCTTT. The complete variable domain, with remaining parts taken from reference TRBV5-1 and TRBJ1-1, reads KAGVTQTPRYLIKTRGQQVTLSCSPISGHRSVSWYQQTPGQGLQFLFEYFSETQRNKGNFPGRFSGRQFSNSRSEMNVSTLELGDSALYLCASSRGGPNTEAFFGQGTRLTVV.

At least ten counts were recorded for this clonotype. The rearrangement uses TRBV2 and TRBJ1-2, with D perhaps matching TRBD1 (5 bases). V was pared by 6 bases and J by 6 bases, with 14 bases between. The CDR3 spans 13 residues. The germline gives CDR1 SNHLY, CDR2 FYNNEI. CDR3 amino acids: CASSGEGLDGYTF. DNA for the CDR3: TGTGCCAGCAGCGGGGAGGGGTTGGATGGCTACACCTTC.

This clonotype was observed many times. J is TRBJ1-5 and V is TRBV29-1, with D perhaps TRBD1 (5 bases). CDR3 length: 13 amino acids. The germline gives CDR1 SQVTM, CDR2 ANQGSEA. The V end lost 4 bases, the J end lost 1 base, and 8 bases lay between the germline ends. In nucleotides, the CDR3 is TGCAGCGTTGGGGGCGGAAGCAATCAGCCCCAGCATTTT. Translated, it gives CSVGGGSNQPQHF.

This clonotype was seen repeatedly, ten times or more. The chain uses TRBV11-2 and TRBJ2-1; D call uncertain. Trimming removed 2 bases from V and 6 bases from J, with 8 bases in between. CDR1 SGHAT and CDR2 FQNNGV come from the germline V gene. The CDR3 is 13 amino acids. As DNA, the CDR3 is TGTGCCAGCAGCTTATGGCCCGGCAATGAGCAGTTCTTC. It is translated as CASSLWPGNEQFF.

This clonotype was recorded at least ten times. V gene TRBV13 combines with J gene TRBJ2-7; D gene ambiguous. CDR3 size: 14 residues. Trimming stripped 3 bases from V and 3 bases from J, with 12 bases between. The germline CDR1 and CDR2 sequences are PRHDT and FYEKMQ (reference sequence). The CDR3 sequence: CASSLVGSFYEQYF. The CDR3 region has the DNA TGTGCCAGCAGCTTGGTCGGCAGTTTCTACGAGCAGTACTTC. The entire variable domain, with the rest obtained from reference TRBV13 and TRBJ2-7, is as follows: AAGVIQSPRHLIKEKRETATLKCYPIPRHDTVYWYQQGPGQDPQFLISFYEKMQSDKGSIPDRFSAQQFSDYHSELNMSSLELGDSALYFCASSLVGSFYEQYFGPGTRLTVT.

This clonotype was found many times. The V call is TRBV30, the J call TRBJ1-1, with a tentative D call TRBD1 (5 bases). Germline V gives CDR1 GTSNPN, CDR2 SVGIG (reference sequence). V lost 0 bases and J 10 bases, leaving 12 bases between the germline ends. The CDR3 is made up of 12 amino acids. CDR3 region: CAWSVGGWRAFF. The CDR3 DNA reads TGTGCCTGGAGTGTTGGGGGATGGAGAGCTTTCTTT.

This clonotype has a count of ten or more. The genes are TRBV5-6 and TRBJ1-2; D call uncertain. The CDR3 is 11 amino acids. V was trimmed by 2 bases and J by 6 bases, leaving 5 bases between them. CDR1 is SGHDT and CDR2 is YYEEEE in the germline V gene. As DNA, the CDR3 is TGTGCCAGCAGCTTACACGATGGCTACACCTTC. Its protein is CASSLHDGYTF.

The chain uses TRBV5-1 and TRBJ2-1, with 12 bases lining up with TRBD2. The CDR3 has 15 residues. Germline values: CDR1 SGHRS, CDR2 YFSETQ. V trimming: 5 bases; J trimming: 6 bases; junction bases outside the gene matches: 6. The CDR3 DNA is TGCGCCAGCAGTTTATGGACTAGCGGGACCAATGAGCAGTTCTTC. Residues: CASSLWTSGTNEQFF.

This clonotype was recorded once. A single base separates this from a much larger clone, so it may be a read error. This rearrangement joins TRBV27 to TRBJ2-7; TRBD2 is a possible D gene (6 bases). The germline gives CDR1 MNHEY, CDR2 SMNVEV (reference sequence). This CDR3 spans 13 amino acids. The CDR3 is CVSSPTGVGEQYF. As DNA, the CDR3 is TGTGTCAGCAGTCCCACGGGGGTGGGGGAGCAGTACTTC.

Ten or more counts support this clonotype. This rearrangement joins TRBV7-9 to TRBJ2-6; D is unclear. V shed 5 bases and J shed 4 bases, with 9 bases lying between them. Germline V gene data show CDR1 as SEHNR and CDR2 as FQNEAQ (reference sequence). The CDR3 has 14 amino acids. The CDR3 sequence: CASSLLLGANVLTF. CDR3 sequence (DNA): TGTGCCAGCAGCCTCCTATTAGGGGCCAACGTCCTGACTTTC.

This clonotype was counted at least ten times. The J gene is TRBJ1-4, the V gene TRBV29-1; perhaps TRBD1 as D (6 bases). The germline CDR1 and CDR2 sequences are SQVTM and ANQGSEA. Between the trimmed V and J ends, which lost 4 bases and 6 bases, there was a span of 18 bases. The CDR3 totals 15 residues. CDR3 nucleotide sequence: TGCAGCGTTGCCCTCAGGGGTGGTGGTGATGAAAAACTGTTTTTT. Its translation is CSVALRGGGDEKLFF.

This clonotype was picked up one time. The chain has TRBV19 and TRBJ2-5; D not resolved. From germline, CDR1 is LNHDA and CDR2 SQIVND (reference sequence). The V gene lost 3 bases and the J gene lost 5 bases, with 10 bases spanning the gap. The CDR3 sequence is 13 residues long. For the CDR3, the DNA is TGTGCCAGTAGTATCGCTGGGAAGGAGACCCAGTACTTC. It translates to CASSIAGKETQYF.

This clonotype has at least ten counts. Compared with germline, one end of the junction differs, possibly owing to a read error. V is TRBV6-2 or TRBV6-3 and J is TRBJ2-1; D tentatively fits TRBD1 or TRBD2 (7 bases each). The CDR3 sequence is 15 residues long. CDR1 is MNHEY, CDR2 SVGEGT, per germline. CDR3 coding DNA: TGTGCCAGCAGGTACCAGGGGGGGTCCTGCAATGAGCAGTTCTTC. Translated: CASRYQGGSCNEQFF.

This clonotype has at least ten counts. At one end, the junction sequence differs from germline, possibly due to a read error. The gene calls are TRBV6-2 or TRBV6-3 and TRBJ2-1; D is perhaps TRBD2 (6 bases). CDR1 is MNHEY and CDR2 is SVGEGT in the germline V gene. The CDR3 is 13 amino acids. CDR3 residues: CSSTISSANEQFF. CDR3 bases: TGTTCCAGTACAATTTCTAGCGCCAATGAGCAGTTCTTC.

This clonotype was found a few times. The likely explanation is a read error, given a far larger clone one base away. The chain recombines TRBV6-6 with TRBJ1-2, with D possibly matching TRBD1 (5 bases). Deletions cut 5 bases from V and 8 bases from J, with 18 bases between. Germline CDR1 and CDR2: MNHNY and SVGAGI (reference sequence). This CDR3 contains 14 residues. The CDR3 coding sequence is TGTGCCAGCAGTCGGGTGGACATGGCGGAGGGCTACACCTTC. Residues: CASSRVDMAEGYTF.

The V gene is TRBV11-2, the J gene TRBJ1-4; D not resolved. The CDR3 sequence is 11 residues long. Germline CDR1 reads SGHAT; CDR2 reads FQNNGV. Trimming removed 1 base at V and 8 bases at J, with 2 bases between. CDR3 residues: CASSLGEKLFF. CDR3 coding DNA: TGTGCCAGCAGCTTAGGAGAAAAACTGTTTTTT.

The table lists this clonotype with many counts. The CDR3 DNA is TGTGCCAGTAAAACAGGAGAGTTATCTCCCTATGGCTACACCTTC. It encodes CASKTGELSPYGYTF. The chain combines TRBV19 with TRBJ1-2; weak D call: TRBD1 (5 bases). V lost 7 bases and J lost 4, with 19 bases in between. From germline, CDR1 is LNHDA and CDR2 SQIVND (reference sequence). CDR3 length: 15 residues.

The chain is built from TRBV4-2 and TRBJ2-7, with 7 bases matching TRBD1. The CDR3 extends over 14 amino acids. V shed 4 bases, J shed 6 bases, and the junction held 9 bases outside the gene matches. CDR1 and CDR2 (germline): LGHNA, YNFKEQ. CDR3 bases: TGTGCCAGCAGCCTGGGGCAGGGGGTACCCGAGCAGTACTTC. Its protein product is CASSLGQGVPEQYF.

The table lists this clonotype with many counts. The genes are TRBV7-2 and TRBJ2-5; no firm D call. This CDR3 has 12 residues. Germline V gene lookup returns CDR1 SGHTA and CDR2 FQGNSA. V was cut by 5 bases and J by 5 bases, with 9 bases left in between. The CDR3 here is CASSGLWETQYF. Written as DNA, the CDR3 is TGTGCCAGCAGCGGGTTGTGGGAGACCCAGTACTTC.

This chain links TRBV9 with TRBJ2-3; unclear D gene. Trimming pared 3 bases from V and 1 base from J, leaving 9 bases between. There are 14 residues in the CDR3. CDR1 SGDLS and CDR2 YYNGEE come from the germline V gene. CDR3 amino acids: CASSGGYRTDTQYF. The CDR3 region has the DNA TGTGCCAGCAGCGGGGGTTACCGCACAGATACGCAGTATTTT.

This clonotype was seen ten or more times. The chain couples TRBV6-2 or TRBV6-3 to TRBJ2-3; D is undetermined. CDR1 and CDR2 from the germline V gene are MNHEY and SVGEGT. Trimming cost V 6 bases and J 1 base, with 8 bases left between them. The CDR3 has 13 residues. The CDR3, as DNA: TGTGCCAGCAGATCCGTCGGCACAGATACGCAGTATTTT. It translates to CASRSVGTDTQYF.

This clonotype was seen many times. In DNA, the CDR3 is TGTGCCAGTAGTTGGGGCCAGGGGAATGAGCAGTTCTTC. This translates into CASSWGQGNEQFF. The chain links TRBV19 to TRBJ2-1; the D gene is possibly TRBD1 (6 bases). The CDR3 consists of 13 residues. The V end was cut by 5 bases, the J end by 7 bases, with 12 bases between. Germline-derived CDR1 and CDR2 are LNHDA and SQIVND (reference sequence).

This clonotype was seen ten or more times. The V call is TRBV19, the J call TRBJ1-1, with a weak D call TRBD1 (6 bases). V lost 5 bases, J lost 10 bases, and 20 bases lay in between. CDR1 and CDR2 (germline): LNHDA, SQIVND (reference sequence). CDR3 size: 14 residues. Here the CDR3 reads CASSGGRPLHGAFF. As DNA, the CDR3 is TGTGCCAGTAGTGGGGGCAGGCCCCTTCACGGAGCTTTCTTT.

The chain recombines TRBV29-1 with TRBJ2-1; D is tentatively TRBD1 or TRBD2 (5 bases each). There are 13 residues in the CDR3. V was trimmed by 2 bases and J by 2 bases, leaving 7 bases between them. Germline CDR1 is SQVTM and CDR2 is ANQGSEA. CDR3 bases: TGCAGCGTTGAACAGGGAGCCTACAATGAGCAGTTCTTC. Amino acid sequence: CSVEQGAYNEQFF.

Ten or more counts support this clonotype. The V and J genes are TRBV7-9 and TRBJ2-3; 14 bases align to TRBD2. V lost 5 bases, J lost 8 bases, and 6 bases stayed unmatched. Germline values: CDR1 SEHNR, CDR2 FQNEAQ (reference sequence). The CDR3 consists of 15 residues. The CDR3 bases are TGTGCCAGCAGCCCCCGGACTAGCGGGGGGAGTACGCAGTATTTT. It codes for CASSPRTSGGSTQYF.

This clonotype was counted a few times. V gene TRBV18 combines with J gene TRBJ2-3; 9 positions agree with TRBD1. The CDR3 contains 16 residues. V was pared by 2 bases and J by 5 bases, with 8 bases of the junction left unmatched. From germline, CDR1 is KGHSH and CDR2 LQKENI. CDR3 coding DNA: TGTGCCAGCTCACCATCGGGTGGGACAGGGAAAGATACGCAGTATTTT. Amino acids: CASSPSGGTGKDTQYF.